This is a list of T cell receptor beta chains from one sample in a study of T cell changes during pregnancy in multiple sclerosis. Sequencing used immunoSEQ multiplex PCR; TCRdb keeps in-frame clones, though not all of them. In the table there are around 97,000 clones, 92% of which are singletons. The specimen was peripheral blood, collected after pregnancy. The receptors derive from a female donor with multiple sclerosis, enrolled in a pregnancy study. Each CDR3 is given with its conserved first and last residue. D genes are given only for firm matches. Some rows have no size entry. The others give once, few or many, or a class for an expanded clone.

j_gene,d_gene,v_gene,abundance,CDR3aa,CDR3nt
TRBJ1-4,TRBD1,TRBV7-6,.,CASSLDRGHEKLFF,TGTGCCAGCAGCTTGGACAGGGGGCATGAAAAACTGTTTTTT
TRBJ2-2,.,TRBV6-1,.,CASSVELVGELFF,TGTGCCAGCAGTGTGGAGTTAGTCGGGGAGCTGTTTTTT
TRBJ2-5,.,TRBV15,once,CATSTGGDVETQYF,TGTGCCACCAGCACTGGAGGGGACGTGGAGACCCAGTACTTC
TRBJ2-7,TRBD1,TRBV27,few,CASRMTGLYEQYF,TGTGCCAGCAGGATGACAGGGCTCTACGAGCAGTACTTC
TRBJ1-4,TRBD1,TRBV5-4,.,CASSPAGGGEKLFF,TGTGCCAGCAGCCCTGCAGGGGGCGGCGAAAAACTGTTTTTT
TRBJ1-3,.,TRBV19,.,CASSKQGFGNTIYF,TGTGCCAGTAGTAAACAGGGTTTCGGAAACACCATATATTTT
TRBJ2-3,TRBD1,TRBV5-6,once,CASSLPGTAKTDTQYF,TGTGCCAGCAGCTTGCCCGGGACAGCCAAAACAGATACGCAGTATTTT
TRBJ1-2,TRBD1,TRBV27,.,CASSSRGQYYGYTF,TGTGCCAGCAGTTCTAGGGGACAGTACTATGGCTACACCTTC
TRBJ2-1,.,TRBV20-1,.,CSAVASGEQFF,TGCAGTGCAGTAGCGTCGGGAGAGCAGTTCTTC
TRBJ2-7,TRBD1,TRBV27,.,CASSLSDRVQQYF,TGTGCCAGCAGTTTATCGGACAGGGTTCAGCAGTACTTC
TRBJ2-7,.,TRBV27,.,CASSYLGPGRVEQYF,TGTGCCAGCAGTTACCTTGGCCCTGGGCGCGTCGAGCAGTACTTC
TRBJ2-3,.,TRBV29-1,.,CSVESRIQASTDTQYF,TGCAGCGTTGAATCTCGTATACAGGCTAGCACAGATACGCAGTATTTT
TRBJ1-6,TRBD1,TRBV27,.,CASSSPMTGGMISPLHF,TGTGCCAGCAGCTCTCCGATGACAGGGGGTATGATTTCACCCCTCCACTTT
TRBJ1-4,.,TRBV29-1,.,CSVEALNEKLFF,TGCAGCGTTGAGGCCCTTAATGAAAAACTGTTTTTT
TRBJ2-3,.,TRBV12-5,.,CASGLGRSTDTQYF,TGTGCTAGTGGTTTGGGCAGGAGCACAGATACGCAGTATTTT
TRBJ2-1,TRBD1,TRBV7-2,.,CASSSGRDRLTRGPNEQFF,TGTGCCAGCAGCTCAGGGCGGGACAGGCTGACGAGGGGGCCCAATGAGCAGTTCTTC
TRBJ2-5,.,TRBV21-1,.,CASSEGVGGETQYF,TGTGCCAGCAGTGAGGGGGTAGGGGGAGAGACCCAGTACTTC
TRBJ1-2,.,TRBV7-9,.,CASSLALMGRFYGYTF,TGTGCCAGCAGCTTAGCGCTAATGGGGCGGTTCTATGGCTACACCTTC
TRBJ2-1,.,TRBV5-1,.,CASSLTSQALNEQFF,TGCGCCAGCAGCCTAACTAGCCAAGCACTGAATGAGCAGTTCTTC
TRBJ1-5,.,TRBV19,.,CASKKEGPNQPQHF,TGTGCCAGTAAGAAGGAGGGACCCAATCAGCCCCAGCATTTT
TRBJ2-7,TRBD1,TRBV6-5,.,CASSYRGQGAYEQYF,TGTGCCAGCAGTTACAGGGGACAGGGGGCATACGAGCAGTACTTC
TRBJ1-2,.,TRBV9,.,CASSFSTGRTYGYTF,TGTGCCAGCAGCTTTTCGACAGGACGCACGTATGGCTACACCTTC
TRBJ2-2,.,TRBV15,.,CATANRATGELFF,TGTGCCACCGCCAACAGGGCCACCGGGGAGCTGTTTTTT